The clone carrying this T cell receptor beta chain came up many times. This record belongs to a study of T cells in Graves' hyperthyroidism and ophthalmopathy. Study-wide background: Peripheral blood was acquired at first diagnosis, ahead of any therapy whatsoever.

Inclusion characteristics of ophthalmopathy patients comprised a Clinical Activity Score of at least 3, a NOSPECS grade of at least 4, and duration under 3 months. The V and J ends lost 4 bases and 3 bases respectively, with 12 bases between them. The CDR3 extends over 13 amino acids. CDR1 is SQVTM, CDR2 ANQGSEA, per germline. RNA transcripts gave rise to amplified TCR beta CDR3 regions. With the HTBI primer set, the TCR CDR3 went through a first round of RT-PCR. Using its own MiXCR run on the multiplex PCR reads, TCRdb lists one record per CDR3 protein. The table lists about 350,000 distinct CDR3 sequences, roughly 18% of them singletons.

This receptor was obtained from a woman in her thirties or forties with Graves' ophthalmopathy. Sequenced input: blood. J is TRBJ1-1 and V is TRBV29-1; possibly TRBD1 for D (5 bases). The CDR3 here is CSVAPGWHTEAFF. In DNA, the CDR3 is TGCAGCGTTGCGCCAGGGTGGCACACTGAAGCTTTCTTT.